In its sample, the clone carrying this T cell receptor beta chain was seen a few times. This sample is part of a study of blood T cell repertoires in COVID-19. Study overall: From the United States, Italy and Spain came samples of acute and convalescent COVID-19.

As originally analysed: For nucleated cells, counts were estimated from reference gene primer amplification. The table came from immunoSEQ multiplex PCR; TCRdb's copy has only in-frame clones and leaves some out. The D gene and trimming were derived from the DNA, and the V and J assignments and clone size from that table. The sample has around 200,000 clones; roughly 85% are singletons. CDR1 MDHEN and CDR2 SYDVKM come from the germline V gene. Deletions cut 6 bases from V and 5 bases from J, with 14 bases between. The CDR3 spans 14 residues. The study recruited people aged about 18 to 89 years across about 25 US areas. Cohorts were based on clinical histories the participants reported.

The TCR sequence derives from a man aged 40-50 years who had recovered from COVID-19. Sequencing was performed on PBMCs or T cells enriched from blood (not recorded which). The V and J genes are TRBV28 and TRBJ1-5; tentatively, D is TRBD1 (6 bases). CDR3 bases: TGTGCCAGCAGCAAGGGGGGGGCCGATCAGCCCCAGCATTTT. Protein product: CASSKGGADQPQHF. The whole variable domain, filled in from reference TRBV28 and TRBJ1-5, reads DVKVTQSSRYLVKRTGEKVFLECVQDMDHENMFWYRQDPGLGLRLIYFSYDVKMKEKGDIPEGYSVSREKKERFSLILESASTNQTSMYLCASSKGGADQPQHFGDGTRLSIL.